A selection of T cell receptor beta chains follows, all from one sample in a study of blood T cells in healthy people across ages. Using its own MiXCR run on the 5' RACE reads, TCRdb lists one record per CDR3 protein. This sample has 750,000 to 850,000 distinct CDR3 sequences, with just under 25% found just once. These data were also filed under a second study, of T cells of mothers and their children.

Sequencing was performed on blood. Source of these receptors: a boy younger than 18 in good health. Both conserved end residues are trimmed from each CDR3.

>TRBV4-1
ASSQVQLTAKNIQY
>TRBV2
ASSETPGLADQETQY
>TRBV18
ASSPDRGYNTEAF
>TRBV2
ASSEAAGQGVTQY
>TRBV3-1
ASSRTGTGDNQPQH
>TRBV12-3/TRBV12-4
ASSSQISSYEQY
>TRBV20-1
SARDRDRDEKLF
>TRBV2
ASSLPPRTGGYTDTQY
>TRBV15
ATSSIETGFHEQY
>TRBV29-1
SVEELAVEQF
>TRBV27
ASSLGKQDIQY
>TRBV4-3
ASSQDGSGGEQF
>TRBV28
ASSSTRGVEAF
>TRBV2
TSSERTNTEAF
>TRBV28
ASSLPGPWEQY
>TRBV7-9
ASSLNGGLAGNEQF
>TRBV9
ASSERLVDSTDTQY
>TRBV10-3
AISESDSQETQY
>TRBV12-3/TRBV12-4
ASREGQGSYNEQF
>TRBV7-2
ASSLGLAVGGETQY
>TRBV11-1
ASIPSGAGTGPFGANVLT
>TRBV29-1
SVVPLESGSGNTIY
>TRBV10-3
AIGRDWNTDTQY
>TRBV5-1
ASSTVGGQAKNIQY
>TRBV2
ASRSSANYGYT
>TRBV12-3/TRBV12-4
ASSFRREETQY
>TRBV6-1
ASSEVGGGNIQY
>TRBV7-9
ASSLAADSISPLH
>TRBV5-1
ASSRGSSDTQY
>TRBV20-1
SARVGTGPLRIQETQY
>TRBV15
ATSSNPAAANEKLF
>TRBV11-2
ASSSRAGGDNQPQH
>TRBV18
ASSMTVQETQY
>TRBV6-2/TRBV6-3
ASSPTQDPNNEQF
>TRBV4-3
ASSQEFRTGTAYEQF
>TRBV28
ASSLVGDTIY
>TRBV7-9
ASRAGTTLQETQY
>TRBV28
ARTGGSDTQY
>TRBV5-5
ASSLDGQDAYEQY
>TRBV11-2
ASSLGGAEGDIQY
>TRBV4-3
ASSQDPRAGLPLSPLH
>TRBV10-3
AIRTSGDTGELF
>TRBV18
ASSRTGGSRNEQF
>TRBV29-1
SVEDREGRGSYNEQF
>TRBV4-1
ASSPGASGRVSYEQY
>TRBV6-1
ATRLRDSSPSGANVLT
>TRBV5-5
ASIPGGGNTEAF
>TRBV4-3
ASSQAGASSTDTQY